This T cell receptor beta chain originates from a study of molecular identifiers for immune sequencing clone quantification. Findings and caveats of the study: Sharing of a barcode by identical TCR molecules could cause highly expanded clone sizes to be underestimated.

For this clonotype: Antigen: not known.

Preparation methods for the bulk TCR libraries were those previously described, with listed TCR primers. Each CDR3 protein gets one entry after TCRdb re-called the PCR reads with MiXCR. The sample holds about 8,400 distinct CDR3 sequences, roughly 30% seen once. The receptor comes from a human donor in good health. Some libraries in this study had Jurkat cell RNA spiked in. The sequenced sample was naive CD8+ T cells from blood, with Jurkat cell RNA spiked in. The subset denotes: FACS-sorted CD8+CD4-CCR7+CD45RA+ naive T cells.

The CDR3 nucleotides read TGTGCCAGCAGTTTATTGGGCAGGGGGTTTAGCTATGGCTACACCTTC. Translating it yields CASSLLGRGFSYGYTF. The chain recombines TRBV28 with TRBJ1-2, with 7 bases lining up with TRBD1. The V and J ends lost 1 base and 4 bases, in that order; junction bases with no gene match: 9. The germline gives CDR1 MDHEN, CDR2 SYDVKM. This CDR3 is built from 16 residues.